The T cell receptor (beta chain) described here comes from a study of T-cell reconstitution after alpha-beta-depleted transplantation in children. Unique molecular identifiers were used in preparing the TCRbeta library. Each CDR3 protein is one row after TCRdb ran MiXCR on the PCR reads. The sample carries 230,000 or so distinct CDR3 sequences, about 8.8% recorded once. This clonotype was recorded many times. V lost 2 bases and J 1 base, leaving 15 bases between the germline ends. Germline loops: CDR1 SGHTS, CDR2 YDEGEE. The CDR3 loop spans 17 amino acids. This clonotype was sampled from a human donor who donated a stem cell graft to a child with SCID. The chain has TRBV5-8 and TRBJ2-2, with no clear D. The sample here was PBMCs from the stem cell graft donor, taken from the stem cell graft. CDR3 protein: CASSFPLGRVNTGELFF. In nucleotides, the CDR3 is TGTGCCAGCAGCTTCCCTCTAGGGCGAGTGAACACCGGGGAGCTGTTTTTT. The entire variable domain, with the rest obtained from reference TRBV5-8 and TRBJ2-2, is as follows: EAGVTQSPTHLIKTRGQQATLRCSPISGHTSVYWYQQALGLGLQFLLWYDEGEERNRGNFPPRFSGRQFPNYSSELNVNALELEDSALYLCASSFPLGRVNTGELFFGEGSRLTVL.